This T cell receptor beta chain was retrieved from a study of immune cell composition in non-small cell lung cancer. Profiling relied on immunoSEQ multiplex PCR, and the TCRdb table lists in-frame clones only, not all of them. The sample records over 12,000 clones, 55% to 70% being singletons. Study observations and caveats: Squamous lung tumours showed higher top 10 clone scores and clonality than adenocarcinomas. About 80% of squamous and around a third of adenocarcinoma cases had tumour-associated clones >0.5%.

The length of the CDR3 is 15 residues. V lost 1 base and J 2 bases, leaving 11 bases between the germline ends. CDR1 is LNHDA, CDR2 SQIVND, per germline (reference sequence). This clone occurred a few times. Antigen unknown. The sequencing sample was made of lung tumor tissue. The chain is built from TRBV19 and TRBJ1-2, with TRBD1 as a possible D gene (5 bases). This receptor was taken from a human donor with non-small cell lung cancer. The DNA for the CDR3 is TGTGCCAGTAGTATAGCAGGGTATCCCAACTATGGCTACACCTTC. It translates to CASSIAGYPNYGYTF.